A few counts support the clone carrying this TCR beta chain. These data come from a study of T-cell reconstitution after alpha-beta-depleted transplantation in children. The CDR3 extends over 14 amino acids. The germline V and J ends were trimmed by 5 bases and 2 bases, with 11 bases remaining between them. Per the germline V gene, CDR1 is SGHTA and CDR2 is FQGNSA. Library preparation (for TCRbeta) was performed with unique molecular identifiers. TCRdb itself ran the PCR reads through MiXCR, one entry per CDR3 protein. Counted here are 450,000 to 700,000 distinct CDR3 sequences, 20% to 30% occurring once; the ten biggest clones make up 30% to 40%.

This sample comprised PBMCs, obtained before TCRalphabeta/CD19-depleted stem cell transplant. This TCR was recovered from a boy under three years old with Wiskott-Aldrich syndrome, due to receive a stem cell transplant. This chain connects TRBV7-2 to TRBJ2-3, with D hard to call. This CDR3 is CASSRRRYTDTQYF. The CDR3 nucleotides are TGTGCCAGCAGCCGTCGGCGGTACACAGATACGCAGTATTTT. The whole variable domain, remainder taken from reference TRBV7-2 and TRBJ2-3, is GAGVSQSPSNKVTEKGKDVELRCDPISGHTALYWYRQSLGQGLEFLIYFQGNSAPDKSGLPSDRFSAERTGGSVSTLTIQRTQQEDSAVYLCASSRRRYTDTQYFGPGTRLTVL.